The 9 T cell receptor beta chains listed next were all sequenced from one sample in a study of lymphopenia after photon versus proton radiotherapy (dated by TCRdb to between 2018 and 2020). Receptors were amplified or captured by the immunoSEQ multiplex PCR assay. Imported from immuneACCESS, the table was reduced by TCRdb to in-frame sequences with V and J called. These copies leave out some clones; in studies compared against another copy, an unresolved V gene accounts for under half, and the cause of the remainder is not known. In all, the sample holds some 70,000 clones, and about nine tenths of those were seen once. Clones ranked in the top ten supply roughly a tenth of the sample. The material was peripheral blood, obtained from a patient treated with proton-based radiotherapy. These receptor sequences come from an elderly man with esophageal cancer.

As concerns this clone: Germline and junction disagree at one end, which may indicate a read error. The chain joins TRBV5-8 to TRBJ1-2, with a tentative D call TRBD1 (6 bases). Germline V gene sequence: CDR1 SGHTS, CDR2 YDEGEE. This CDR3 has 13 amino acids. CDR3 sequence: CASSFGQRALIAF. The CDR3 DNA is TGTGCCAGCAGCTTCGGACAGAGGGCTCTTATTGCCTTC.

The CDR3 region has the DNA TGTGCCAGCAGTCCACCTCCCGACAGGGCATATGGCTACACCTTC. It is translated as CASSPPPDRAYGYTF. The V call is TRBV6-6, the J call TRBJ1-2; 7 bases are a match to TRBD1. The germline gives CDR1 MNHNY, CDR2 SVGAGI (reference sequence). With V trimmed by 5 bases and J by 5 bases, 11 bases remained unmatched. CDR3 length equals 15 residues.

The CDR3 coding sequence is TGTGCCAGCAGCTGGGACAGCCGCGGGAACTATGGCTACACCTTC. Its translation is CASSWDSRGNYGYTF. This chain joins TRBV5-6 and TRBJ1-2, with 7 bases that match TRBD1. In germline, CDR1 is SGHDT, CDR2 YYEEEE. The CDR3 consists of 15 residues. After removal of 3 bases from V and 2 bases from J, the junction contained 7 bases not matched to a gene. Supplemented by reference TRBV5-6 and TRBJ1-2, the full variable domain reads DAGVTQSPTHLIKTRGQQVTLRCSPKSGHDTVSWYQQALGQGPQFIFQYYEEEERQRGNFPDRFSGHQFPNYSSELNVNALLLGDSALYLCASSWDSRGNYGYTFGSGTRLTVV.

This clone was counted once. The chain uses TRBV30 and TRBJ2-7; D call uncertain. Looked up from germline, CDR1 is GTSNPN and CDR2 is SVGIG (reference sequence). This CDR3 contains 12 residues. V was cut by 2 bases and J by 2 bases, with 7 bases left in between. CDR3 DNA: TGTGCCTGGAGTCGGTTTACCTACGAGCAGTACTTC. Encoded protein: CAWSRFTYEQYF.

The chain is built from TRBV6-1 and TRBJ2-5, with D possibly being TRBD2 (5 bases). The CDR3 length is 14 residues. V shed 5 bases and J shed 5 bases, with 15 bases lying between them. CDR1 and CDR2 from the germline V gene are MNHNS and SASEGT. CDR3 nucleotide sequence: TGTGCCAGCAGTCGTGACGGACTCTGGGAGACCCAGTACTTC. This codes for CASSRDGLWETQYF.

This chain links TRBV4-1 with TRBJ2-7; D perhaps matches TRBD2 (6 bases). The CDR3 runs 14 residues. The V end was cut by 3 bases, the J end by 2 bases, with 11 bases between. Germline CDR1 MGHRA, CDR2 YSYEKL. The CDR3, as DNA: TGCGCCAGCAGCCAGGCCTCGGGGGCCTACGAGCAGTACTTC. Its translation is CASSQASGAYEQYF.

The V call is TRBV27, the J call TRBJ2-7, with TRBD1 matching 11 bases. The CDR3 spans 15 residues. Germline trimming cut 4 bases from V and 2 bases from J; bases unmatched to any gene: 4. Germline V lookup: CDR1 MNHEY, CDR2 SMNVEV (reference sequence). The CDR3 DNA reads as TGTGCCAGCAGTTCCTGGACAGGGGGCCCCTACGAGCAGTACTTC. This gives the protein CASSSWTGGPYEQYF.

V is TRBV7-2 and J is TRBJ2-2; tentative D call: TRBD1 (7 bases). The CDR3 runs to 15 residues. V was pared by 5 bases and J by 4 bases, with 14 bases between. CDR1 and CDR2 (germline): SGHTA, FQGNSA. The CDR3 sequence: CASSPRDSSTGELFF. CDR3 in DNA: TGTGCCAGCAGCCCGCGGGACAGCAGCACCGGGGAGCTGTTTTTT.

The sample holds one count of this clone. The chain is built from TRBV19 and TRBJ1-5, with unresolved D. Germline V gives CDR1 LNHDA, CDR2 SQIVND (reference sequence). Trimming left V 1 base short and J 4 bases short, with 5 bases between. There are 13 residues in the CDR3. The CDR3 loop reads CASSIVDNQPQHF. For the CDR3, the DNA is TGTGCCAGTAGTATAGTAGATAATCAGCCCCAGCATTTT.